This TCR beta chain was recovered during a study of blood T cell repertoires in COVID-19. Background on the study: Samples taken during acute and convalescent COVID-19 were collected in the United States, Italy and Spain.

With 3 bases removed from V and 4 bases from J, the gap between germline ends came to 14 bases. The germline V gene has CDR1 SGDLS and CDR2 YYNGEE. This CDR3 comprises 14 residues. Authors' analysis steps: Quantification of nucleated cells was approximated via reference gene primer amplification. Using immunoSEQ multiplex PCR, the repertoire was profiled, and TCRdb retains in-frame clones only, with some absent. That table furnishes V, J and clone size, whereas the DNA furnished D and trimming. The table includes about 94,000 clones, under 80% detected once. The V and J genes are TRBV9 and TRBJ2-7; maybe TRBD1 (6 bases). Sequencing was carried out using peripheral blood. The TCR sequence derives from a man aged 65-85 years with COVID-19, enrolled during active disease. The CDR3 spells CASSAGQNDYEQYF. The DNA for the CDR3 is TGTGCCAGCAGCGCGGGACAAAACGATTACGAGCAGTACTTC.